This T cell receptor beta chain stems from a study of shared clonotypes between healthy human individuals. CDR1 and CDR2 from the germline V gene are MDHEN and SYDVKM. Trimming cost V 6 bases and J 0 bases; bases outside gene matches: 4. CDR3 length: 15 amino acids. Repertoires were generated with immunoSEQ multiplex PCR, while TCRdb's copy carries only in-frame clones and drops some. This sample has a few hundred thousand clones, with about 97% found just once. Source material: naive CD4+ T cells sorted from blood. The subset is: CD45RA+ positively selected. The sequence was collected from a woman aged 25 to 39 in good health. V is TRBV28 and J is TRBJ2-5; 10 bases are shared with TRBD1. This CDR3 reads CASRTGGPYQETQYF. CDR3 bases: TGTGCCAGCAGGACAGGGGGCCCCTACCAAGAGACCCAGTACTTC.